The next 22 T cell receptor beta chains were all read from a single sample in a study of graft-versus-host responses after intestinal transplantation. Libraries were prepared by immunoSEQ multiplex PCR; TCRdb keeps only in-frame clonotypes and omits some of them. Counted here are 22,000 or so clones, roughly four fifths occurring once; the ten biggest clones make up roughly 3%. Processing released intraepithelial and lamina propria lymphocytes from the graft tissue. The sample was ileum tissue, taken 12 days after intestinal transplant. The receptor source for this set is a human patient who received an intestinal transplant, so some T cells may come from the graft donor.

This chain connects TRBV6-6 to TRBJ1-6; 7 bases fit TRBD1. The CDR3 has 15 amino acids. Trimming took 2 bases from V and 7 from J; bases not matched to a gene: 5. Germline assignment: CDR1 MNHNY and CDR2 SVGAGI (reference sequence). Here the CDR3 reads CASSYTGTVNSPLHF. In nucleotides, the CDR3 is TGTGCCAGCAGTTACACTGGGACAGTCAATTCACCCCTCCACTTT.

The chain joins TRBV19 to TRBJ1-3, with TRBD1 matching 10 bases. Unmatched junction bases numbered 3, after V lost 4 bases and J lost 3 bases. The CDR3 runs 15 residues. Germline V gene sequence: CDR1 LNHDA, CDR2 SQIVND (reference sequence). CDR3 protein: CASSTRDRGGNTIYF. In DNA, the CDR3 is TGTGCCAGTAGTACCCGGGACAGGGGTGGAAACACCATATATTTT.

The chain recombines TRBV13 with TRBJ1-1, with D unresolved. CDR3 length equals 11 residues. Germline V gives CDR1 PRHDT, CDR2 FYEKMQ (reference sequence). V lost 1 base to trimming and J lost 10 bases, with 7 bases between them. This CDR3 is CASSLAGGAFF. In DNA form, the CDR3 reads TGTGCCAGCAGCTTAGCCGGCGGAGCTTTCTTT. Combining the CDR3 with reference TRBV13 and TRBJ1-1 gives the whole variable domain AAGVIQSPRHLIKEKRETATLKCYPIPRHDTVYWYQQGPGQDPQFLISFYEKMQSDKGSIPDRFSAQQFSDYHSELNMSSLELGDSALYFCASSLAGGAFFGQGTRLTVV.

The J gene is TRBJ2-3, the V gene TRBV6-4; 10 bases align to TRBD2. Germline values: CDR1 MRHNA, CDR2 SNTAGT. V lost 5 bases to trimming and J lost 2 bases; unmatched junction nucleotides: 1. The CDR3 contains 14 residues. The CDR3 DNA is TGTGCCAGCAGTAGCGGGGGGGCCACAGATACGCAGTATTTT. This sequence encodes CASSSGGATDTQYF.

The rearrangement uses TRBV6-1 and TRBJ2-7, with 8 bases identical to TRBD1. V shed 7 bases, J shed 5 bases, and the junction held 4 bases outside the gene matches. Germline V gene sequence: CDR1 MNHNS, CDR2 SASEGT. The CDR3 is made up of 12 amino acids. Here the CDR3 reads CASKTGDHEQYF. DNA of the CDR3: TGTGCCAGCAAGACAGGGGACCACGAGCAGTACTTC.

The V call is TRBV4-3, the J call TRBJ2-2, with TRBD2 matching 8 bases. Germline V gene data show CDR1 as LGHNA and CDR2 as YSLEER. CDR3 length: 17 amino acids. With V trimmed by 3 bases and J by 3 bases, 9 bases remained unmatched. The CDR3 DNA reads TGCGCCAGCAGCCAGAAACCTACTAGCGGAGACACCGGGGAGCTGTTTTTT. Protein sequence: CASSQKPTSGDTGELFF.

CDR3 region: CSVPGEGPYEQYF. The CDR3, as DNA: TGCAGCGTTCCAGGGGAGGGACCCTACGAGCAGTACTTC. The chain carries TRBV29-1 and TRBJ2-7, with D possibly matching TRBD2 (7 bases). The CDR3 has 13 amino acids. Per germline, CDR1 SQVTM and CDR2 ANQGSEA. With 5 bases removed from V and 2 bases from J, the gap between germline ends came to 13 bases.

The chain recombines TRBV5-1 with TRBJ2-6, with 7 bases matching TRBD1. The J segment lost 2 bases and the V segment lost 5 bases, leaving 10 bases of the junction unmatched. The germline V gene has CDR1 SGHRS and CDR2 YFSETQ. The CDR3 extends over 17 amino acids. In nucleotides, the CDR3 is TGCGCCAGCAGACGACAGGGTTTTTCAGCTGGGGCCAACGTCCTGACTTTC. Translated: CASRRQGFSAGANVLTF.

This chain joins TRBV7-9 and TRBJ1-6; the D gene is possibly TRBD1 (6 bases). The ends were cut back, 11 bases at V and 5 bases at J, with 16 bases in the middle. The germline V gene encodes CDR1 SEHNR and CDR2 FQNEAQ (reference sequence). The CDR3 extends over 14 amino acids. The DNA for the CDR3 is TGTGCCGTACAAACAGGGTTGGATAATTCACCCCTCCACTTT. Translated: CAVQTGLDNSPLHF.

A note on this clone: The same CDR3 can be traced to other DNA sequences in this sample. The chain combines TRBV19 with TRBJ1-5, with D possibly being TRBD1 (6 bases). The CDR3 spans 13 residues. Per germline, CDR1 LNHDA and CDR2 SQIVND (reference sequence). Trimming took 2 bases from V and 7 from J, leaving 9 bases between them. CDR3: CASSIQGWQPQHF. Written as DNA, the CDR3 is TGTGCCAGTAGTATACAGGGGTGGCAGCCCCAGCATTTT.

The CDR3 spells CASSEPPGKLFF. The CDR3 DNA reads as TGTGCCAGCAGTGAACCCCCCGGAAAACTGTTTTTT. The J gene is TRBJ1-4, the V gene TRBV6-5; D is ambiguous. The germline CDR1 and CDR2 sequences are MNHEY and SVGAGI. V was trimmed by 5 bases and J by 10 bases, leaving 11 bases between them. The CDR3 runs to 12 residues.

This chain connects TRBV10-3 to TRBJ2-5; 7 bases match TRBD1. There are 15 residues in the CDR3. Looked up from germline, CDR1 is ENHRY and CDR2 is SYGVKD. V was pared by 5 bases and J by 0 bases, with 6 bases of the junction left unmatched. The CDR3 region has the DNA TGTGCCATCAGTCGGACAGGACTGTACCAAGAGACCCAGTACTTC. Protein: CAISRTGLYQETQYF.

The chain employs TRBV5-4 and TRBJ2-3; TRBD2 matches 8 bases. The CDR3 extends over 16 amino acids. V was clipped by 0 bases and J by 5 bases; unmatched bases: 8. Germline V gene data show CDR1 as SGHNT and CDR2 as YYREEE (reference sequence). CDR3 loop: CASSLVRAGGGDTQYF. The CDR3 DNA follows: TGTGCCAGCAGCTTGGTCAGGGCGGGGGGAGGAGATACGCAGTATTTT.

This clone was seen a few times. Within the sample, other DNA sequences also encode this same CDR3. The chain carries TRBV6-1 and TRBJ1-1; 9 nucleotides agree with TRBD1. V lost 3 bases and J lost 4; bases outside the gene matches: 3. The CDR3 is 14 residues long. Germline V gene data show CDR1 as MNHNS and CDR2 as SASEGT. The CDR3, as DNA: TGTGCCAGCAGTGATGGGACAGGGCCCACTGAAGCTTTCTTT. The encoded protein is CASSDGTGPTEAFF.

In its sample, this clone was seen a few times. The chain uses TRBV6-4 and TRBJ2-7; weak D call: TRBD2 (5 bases). Germline assignment: CDR1 MRHNA and CDR2 SNTAGT. The CDR3 has 14 residues. V was shortened by 0 bases and J by 3 bases, with 9 bases between the two germline ends. CDR3: CASSDSRGNYEQYF. The DNA of the CDR3 is TGTGCCAGCAGTGACTCGAGAGGGAACTACGAGCAGTACTTC.

The rearrangement joins TRBV27 to TRBJ2-7; TRBD2 matches at 9 bases. The V gene's germline CDR1 is MNHEY and CDR2 SMNVEV (reference sequence). Trimming at V came to 2 bases and at J to 6 bases, leaving 5 bases not matched to a gene. The CDR3 runs to 14 residues. This CDR3 is CASSLASGMSEQYF. The CDR3 region has the DNA TGTGCCAGCAGTTTAGCTAGCGGGATGTCCGAGCAGTACTTC.

This clone appeared a few times. The chain links TRBV19 to TRBJ1-6; 10 bases map to TRBD1. There are 12 residues in the CDR3. V was clipped by 10 bases and J by 9 bases; unmatched bases: 3. The germline V gene has CDR1 LNHDA and CDR2 SQIVND (reference sequence). CDR3 bases: TGTGCCATTGGACAGGGGGGTTCACCCCTCCACTTT. Amino acid sequence: CAIGQGGSPLHF.

This sequence joins TRBV5-1 and TRBJ2-2; 9 bases are shared with TRBD1. V lost 4 bases and J lost 6; bases outside the gene matches: 4. This CDR3 spans 14 amino acids. The germline CDR1 and CDR2 sequences are SGHRS and YFSETQ. The CDR3: CASSPRQGAGELFF. DNA of the CDR3: TGCGCCAGCAGCCCCCGACAGGGGGCCGGGGAGCTGTTTTTT.

This chain links TRBV5-1 with TRBJ2-3; 7 bases are shared with TRBD2. The germline CDR1 and CDR2 sequences are SGHRS and YFSETQ. The CDR3 length is 12 residues. V lost 10 bases and J lost 1; bases outside the gene matches: 3. CDR3 DNA: TGCGCCGGAGGGAGGGGCACAGATACGCAGTATTTT. Translation: CAGGRGTDTQYF.

By share, this clone ranks as medium-sized. V usage is TRBV4-1 and J usage is TRBJ1-2; D is unresolved. The CDR3 is made up of 12 amino acids. V was pared by 1 base and J by 8 bases, with 8 bases between. Germline CDR1 is MGHRA and CDR2 is YSYEKL. The CDR3, as DNA: TGCGCCAGCAGCCAAGGGCCGGAGGGCTACACCTTC. Its translation is CASSQGPEGYTF.

The chain combines TRBV19 with TRBJ2-1; 9 bases map to TRBD2. CDR1 is LNHDA, CDR2 SQIVND, per germline (reference sequence). This CDR3 is built from 16 residues. The junction had 10 bases not matched to a gene; V was cut back by 3 bases and J by 7 bases. The CDR3 region has the DNA TGTGCCAGTAGTATCCCGAGTAGCGGGAGAGAGAATGAGCAGTTCTTC. This encodes CASSIPSSGRENEQFF.

This chain connects TRBV5-4 to TRBJ2-3; TRBD2 matches at 7 bases. The V segment lost 1 base and the J segment 1 base; nucleotides outside the gene matches: 0. Germline V lookup: CDR1 SGHNT, CDR2 YYREEE (reference sequence). This CDR3 is built from 14 residues. CDR3 in amino acids: CASSLTSGTDTQYF. As DNA, the CDR3 is TGTGCCAGCAGCTTGACTAGCGGCACAGATACGCAGTATTTT.